Described below is a single T cell receptor (beta chain) sequence and its context. What it binds is unknown. An end of the junction does not agree with germline; a read error may underlie this. At the DNA level, this CDR3 is encoded by other sequences in the same sample as well. The PCR used 60 Vbeta and 13 Jbeta primers. The table came from immunoSEQ multiplex PCR; TCRdb's copy has only in-frame clones and leaves some out. This sample has about 130,000 clones, with approximately 80% found just once. The sample is drawn from a study of cytomegalovirus exposure and HLA in healthy donors. Overall study context: Inside one of the first data releases sat around 85 million unique TCRs taken from HLA-typed donors.

This CDR3 spans 13 amino acids. Germline lookup yields CDR1 MNHNS and CDR2 SASEGT. Findings of the study overall: Later analysis suggested links between common viral pathogens and several top significant clusters. Later findings reportedly placed an Asian-associated ancestry cluster below the roughly 690-donor mean for N-insertions.

The sequence came from a man over 45 in good health and CMV-seronegative. The sample was PBMCs. The V and J genes are TRBV6-1 and TRBJ1-1; D gene uncertain. CDR3 bases: TGTGCTAGCAGTGAGCGCAGGTCCACTGAAGCTTTCTTT. The encoded protein is CASSERRSTEAFF.